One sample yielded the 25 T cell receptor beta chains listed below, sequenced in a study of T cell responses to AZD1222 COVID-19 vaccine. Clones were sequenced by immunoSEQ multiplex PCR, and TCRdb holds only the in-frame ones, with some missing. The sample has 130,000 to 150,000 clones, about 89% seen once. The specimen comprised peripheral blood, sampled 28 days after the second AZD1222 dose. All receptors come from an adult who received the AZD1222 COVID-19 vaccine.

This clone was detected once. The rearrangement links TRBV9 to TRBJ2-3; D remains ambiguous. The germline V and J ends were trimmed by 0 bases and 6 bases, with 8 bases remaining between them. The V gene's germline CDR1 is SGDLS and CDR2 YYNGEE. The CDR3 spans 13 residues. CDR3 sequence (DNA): TGTGCCAGCAGCGTAGAAGGGCCGGATACGCAGTATTTT. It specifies CASSVEGPDTQYF.

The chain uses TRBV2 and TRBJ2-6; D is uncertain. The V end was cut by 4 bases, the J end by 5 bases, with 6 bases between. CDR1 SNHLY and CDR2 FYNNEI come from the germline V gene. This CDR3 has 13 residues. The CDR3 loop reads CASSGGRANVLTF. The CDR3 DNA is TGTGCCAGCAGTGGAGGTAGGGCCAACGTCCTGACTTTC. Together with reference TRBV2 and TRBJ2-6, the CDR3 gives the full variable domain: EPEVTQTPSHQVTQMGQEVILRCVPISNHLYFYWYRQILGQKVEFLVSFYNNEISEKSEIFDDQFSVERPDGSNFTLKIRSTKLEDSAMYFCASSGGRANVLTFGAGSRLTVL.

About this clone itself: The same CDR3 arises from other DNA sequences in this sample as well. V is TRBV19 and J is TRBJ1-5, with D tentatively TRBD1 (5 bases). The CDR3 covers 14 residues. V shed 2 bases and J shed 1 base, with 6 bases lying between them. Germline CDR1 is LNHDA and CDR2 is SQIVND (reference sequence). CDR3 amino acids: CASSIRDSNQPQHF. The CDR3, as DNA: TGTGCCAGTAGTATAAGGGACAGCAATCAGCCCCAGCATTTT.

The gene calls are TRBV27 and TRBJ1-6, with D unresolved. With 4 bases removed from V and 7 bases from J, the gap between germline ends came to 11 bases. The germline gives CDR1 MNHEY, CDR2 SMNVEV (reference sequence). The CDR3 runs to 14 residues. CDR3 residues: CASSSGRLNSPLHF. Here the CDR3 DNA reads TGTGCCAGCAGTTCGGGCAGGCTGAATTCACCCCTCCACTTT.

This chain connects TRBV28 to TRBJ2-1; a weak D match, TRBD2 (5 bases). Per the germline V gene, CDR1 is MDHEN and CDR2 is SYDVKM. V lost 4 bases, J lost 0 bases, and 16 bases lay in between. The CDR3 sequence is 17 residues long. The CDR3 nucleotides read TGTGCCAGCAGTTCCTTTGGCGCTGGGAGCTCCTACAATGAGCAGTTCTTC. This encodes CASSSFGAGSSYNEQFF. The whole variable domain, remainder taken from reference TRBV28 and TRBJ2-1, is DVKVTQSSRYLVKRTGEKVFLECVQDMDHENMFWYRQDPGLGLRLIYFSYDVKMKEKGDIPEGYSVSREKKERFSLILESASTNQTSMYLCASSSFGAGSSYNEQFFGPGTRLTVL.

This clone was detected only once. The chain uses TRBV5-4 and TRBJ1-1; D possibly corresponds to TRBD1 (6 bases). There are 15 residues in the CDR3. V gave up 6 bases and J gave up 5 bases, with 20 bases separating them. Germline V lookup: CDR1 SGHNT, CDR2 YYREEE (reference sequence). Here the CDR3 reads CASIPGAGLPTEAFF. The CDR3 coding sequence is TGTGCCAGCATTCCGGGGGCTGGGTTACCTACTGAAGCTTTCTTT.

The CDR3 is CASSFGLAGGLNEQFF. CDR3 DNA sequence: TGTGCCAGCAGCTTCGGACTAGCGGGAGGGCTCAATGAGCAGTTCTTC. V gene TRBV7-3 combines with J gene TRBJ2-1; 15 nucleotides align to TRBD2. Per germline, CDR1 SGHTA and CDR2 FQGTGA. CDR3 size: 16 residues. The V segment lost 3 bases and the J segment 6 bases; nucleotides outside the gene matches: 3.

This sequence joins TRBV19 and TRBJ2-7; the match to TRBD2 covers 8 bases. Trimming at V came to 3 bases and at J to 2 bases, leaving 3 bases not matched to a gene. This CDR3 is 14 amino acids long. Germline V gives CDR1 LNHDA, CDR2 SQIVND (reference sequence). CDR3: CASSISGTAYEQYF. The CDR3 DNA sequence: TGTGCCAGTAGTATTAGCGGGACCGCCTACGAGCAGTACTTC.

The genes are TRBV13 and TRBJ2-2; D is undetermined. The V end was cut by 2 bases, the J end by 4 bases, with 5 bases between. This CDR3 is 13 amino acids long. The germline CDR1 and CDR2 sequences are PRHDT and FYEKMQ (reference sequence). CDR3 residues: CASSLQTTGELFF. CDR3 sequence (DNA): TGTGCCAGCAGCTTACAGACCACCGGGGAGCTGTTTTTT.

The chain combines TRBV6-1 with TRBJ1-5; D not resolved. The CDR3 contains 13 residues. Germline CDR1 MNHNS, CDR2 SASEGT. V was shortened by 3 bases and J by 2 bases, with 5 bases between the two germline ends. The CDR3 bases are TGTGCCAGCAGTGACCTTGGCAATCAGCCCCAGCATTTT. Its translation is CASSDLGNQPQHF.

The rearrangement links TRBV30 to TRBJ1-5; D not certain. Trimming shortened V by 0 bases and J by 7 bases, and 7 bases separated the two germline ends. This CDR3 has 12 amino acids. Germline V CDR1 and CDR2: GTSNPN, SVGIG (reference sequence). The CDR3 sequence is CAWSVRWQPQHF. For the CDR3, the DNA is TGTGCCTGGAGTGTAAGGTGGCAGCCCCAGCATTTT. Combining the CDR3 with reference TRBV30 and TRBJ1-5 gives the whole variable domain SQTIHQWPATLVQPVGSPLSLECTVEGTSNPNLYWYRQAAGRGLQLLFYSVGIGQISSEVPQNLSASRPQDRQFILSSKKLLLSDSGFYLCAWSVRWQPQHFGDGTRLSIL.

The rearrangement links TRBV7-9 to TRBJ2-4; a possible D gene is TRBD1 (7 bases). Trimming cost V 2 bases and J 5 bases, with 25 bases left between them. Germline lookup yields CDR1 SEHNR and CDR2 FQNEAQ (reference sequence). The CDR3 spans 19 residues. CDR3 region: CASSLSFGRGVGLENIQYF. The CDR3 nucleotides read TGTGCCAGCAGCTTAAGCTTTGGCAGGGGGGTAGGTTTGGAAAACATTCAGTACTTC.

In DNA, the CDR3 is TGTGCCTGGAGAGTCGGGCATGGGTTCAGCTACACCTTC. As protein: CAWRVGHGFSYTF. The gene calls are TRBV30 and TRBJ1-2; D unresolved. The V end was cut by 3 bases, the J end by 9 bases, with 17 bases between. CDR1 GTSNPN and CDR2 SVGIG come from the germline V gene (reference sequence). There are 13 residues in the CDR3.

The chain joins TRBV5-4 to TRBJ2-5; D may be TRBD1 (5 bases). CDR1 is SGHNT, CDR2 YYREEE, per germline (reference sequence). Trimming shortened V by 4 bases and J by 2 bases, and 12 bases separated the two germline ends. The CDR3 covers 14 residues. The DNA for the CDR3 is TGTGCCAGCAGCGGGGCGCAAATTCAAGAGACCCAGTACTTC. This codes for CASSGAQIQETQYF.

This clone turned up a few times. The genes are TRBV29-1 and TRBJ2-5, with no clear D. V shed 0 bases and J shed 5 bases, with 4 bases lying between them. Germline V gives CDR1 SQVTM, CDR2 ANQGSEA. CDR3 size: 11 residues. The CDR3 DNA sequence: TGCAGCGTTGAAGAAGGGGAGACCCAGTACTTC. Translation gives CSVEEGETQYF.

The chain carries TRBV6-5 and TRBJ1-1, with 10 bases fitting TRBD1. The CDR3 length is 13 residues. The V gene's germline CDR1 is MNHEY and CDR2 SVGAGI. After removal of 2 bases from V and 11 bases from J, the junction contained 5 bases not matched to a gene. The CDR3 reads CASSYLPGQGAFF. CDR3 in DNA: TGTGCCAGCAGTTACCTACCGGGACAGGGGGCTTTCTTT.

The CDR3 DNA reads as TGTGCCATCAGGATAGGGACTAGCGGATACAATGAGCAGTTCTTC. The encoded protein is CAIRIGTSGYNEQFF. V gene TRBV10-3 combines with J gene TRBJ2-1; 11 bases map to TRBD2. Germline CDR1 reads ENHRY; CDR2 reads SYGVKD. J gave up 4 bases and V 6 bases, and 5 bases lay outside the gene matches. The length of the CDR3 is 15 residues.

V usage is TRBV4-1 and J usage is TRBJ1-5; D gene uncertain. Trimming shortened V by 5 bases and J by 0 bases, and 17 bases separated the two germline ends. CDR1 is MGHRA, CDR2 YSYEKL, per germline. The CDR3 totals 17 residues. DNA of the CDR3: TGCGCCAGCAGCGACTTCCCAGCAAAGTCTAGCAATCAGCCCCAGCATTTT. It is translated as CASSDFPAKSSNQPQHF.

The DNA for the CDR3 is TGTGCCAGCAGTTACCCCGACACTGAAGCTTTCTTT. Protein product: CASSYPDTEAFF. V usage is TRBV6-2 or TRBV6-3 and J usage is TRBJ1-1; no definite D call. Germline V gene sequence: CDR1 MNHEY, CDR2 SVGEGT. This CDR3 region has 12 residues. The V end was cut by 2 bases, the J end by 3 bases, with 4 bases between.

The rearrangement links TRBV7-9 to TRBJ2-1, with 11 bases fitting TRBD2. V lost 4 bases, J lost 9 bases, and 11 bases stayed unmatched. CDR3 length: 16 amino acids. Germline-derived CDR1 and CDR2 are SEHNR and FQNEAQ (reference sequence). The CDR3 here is CASSWAIAGGLSEQFF. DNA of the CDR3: TGTGCCAGCAGCTGGGCTATAGCGGGAGGGTTGAGTGAGCAGTTCTTC.

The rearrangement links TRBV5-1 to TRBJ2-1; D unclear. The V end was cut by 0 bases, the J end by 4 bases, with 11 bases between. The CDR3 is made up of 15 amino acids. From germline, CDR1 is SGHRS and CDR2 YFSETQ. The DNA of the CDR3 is TGCGCCAGCAGCTTGGTTTCCTCGCGATACAATGAGCAGTTCTTC. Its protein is CASSLVSSRYNEQFF.

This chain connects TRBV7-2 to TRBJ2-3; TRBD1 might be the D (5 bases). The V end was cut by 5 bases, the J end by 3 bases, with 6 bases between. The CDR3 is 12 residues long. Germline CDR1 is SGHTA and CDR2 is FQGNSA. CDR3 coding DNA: TGTGCCAGCAGCCGACAGACAGATACGCAGTATTTT. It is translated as CASSRQTDTQYF.

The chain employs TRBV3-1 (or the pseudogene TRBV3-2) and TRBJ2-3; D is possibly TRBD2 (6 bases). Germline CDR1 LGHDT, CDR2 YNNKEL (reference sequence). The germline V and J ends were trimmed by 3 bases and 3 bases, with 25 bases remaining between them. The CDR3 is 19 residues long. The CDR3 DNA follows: TGTGCCAGCAGCCACAGCCGGACTAAAATTTCCCGACATACAGATACGCAGTATTTT. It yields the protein CASSHSRTKISRHTDTQYF.

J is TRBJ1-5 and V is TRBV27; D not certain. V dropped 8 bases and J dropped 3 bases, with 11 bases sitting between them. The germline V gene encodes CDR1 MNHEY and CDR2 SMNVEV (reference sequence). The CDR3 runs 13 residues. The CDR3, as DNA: TGTGCCAGCGCAACACGCTCCAATCAGCCCCAGCATTTT. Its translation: CASATRSNQPQHF.

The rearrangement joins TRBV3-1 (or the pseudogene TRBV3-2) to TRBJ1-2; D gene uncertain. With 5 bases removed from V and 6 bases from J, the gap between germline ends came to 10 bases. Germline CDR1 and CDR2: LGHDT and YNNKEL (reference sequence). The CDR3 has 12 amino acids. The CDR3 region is CASSGVLHGYTF. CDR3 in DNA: TGTGCCAGCAGCGGAGTGTTGCATGGCTACACCTTC.